These T cell receptor beta chains were read from a single sample in a study of blood T cell repertoires in COVID-19. Libraries were prepared by immunoSEQ multiplex PCR; TCRdb keeps only in-frame clonotypes and omits some of them. Among approximately 160,000 clones listed, 85% to 90% were seen once. Sequencing used peripheral blood. Every receptor here comes from a man aged 55 to 69 with COVID-19, enrolled during active disease. Both conserved end residues are part of each CDR3. Fields, in order: clone size, J gene, D gene, V gene, CDR3 DNA, CDR3 protein. The D gene is left open where the match is weak. Rows give clone size only sometimes, using once, few, many, or a class for an expanded clone.

clone_size: .; j_call: TRBJ2-7; d_call: .; v_call: TRBV11-2; cdr3_nt: TGTGCCAGCAGCTTATCGTTGGGGACTGGGAAGTCCCCCGAAGTGTTC; cdr3_aa: CASSLSLGTGKSPEVF
clone_size: once; j_call: TRBJ2-4; d_call: TRBD2; v_call: TRBV7-2; cdr3_nt: TGTGCCAGCAGACCACTAGCGGGGGACCCCGTGGACATTCAGTACTTC; cdr3_aa: CASRPLAGDPVDIQYF
clone_size: .; j_call: TRBJ2-7; d_call: .; v_call: TRBV27; cdr3_nt: TGTGCCAGCAGCAAACAGGGTATAGACTACGAGCAGTACTTC; cdr3_aa: CASSKQGIDYEQYF
clone_size: .; j_call: TRBJ1-1; d_call: .; v_call: TRBV19; cdr3_nt: TGTGCCAGTAGTCGCACAGCGAACACTGAAGCTTTCTTT; cdr3_aa: CASSRTANTEAFF
clone_size: once; j_call: TRBJ1-2; d_call: .; v_call: TRBV7-9; cdr3_nt: TGTGCCAGCAGCTTAGGACTGTTGGTTGGCTATGGCTACACCTTC; cdr3_aa: CASSLGLLVGYGYTF
clone_size: .; j_call: TRBJ1-1; d_call: .; v_call: TRBV7-9; cdr3_nt: TGTGCCAGCAGCTTAGCACAATTGAACACTGAAGCTTTCTTT; cdr3_aa: CASSLAQLNTEAFF
clone_size: once; j_call: TRBJ1-5; d_call: .; v_call: TRBV27; cdr3_nt: TGTGCCAGCAGTTTTCGCGGGTCTAGCAATCAGCCCCAGCATTTT; cdr3_aa: CASSFRGSSNQPQHF
clone_size: once; j_call: TRBJ2-5; d_call: TRBD2; v_call: TRBV4-1; cdr3_nt: TGCGCCAGCAGCCAAGATGAGATTGTAGCGGGGGGACGACAAGAGACCCAGTACTTC; cdr3_aa: CASSQDEIVAGGRQETQYF
clone_size: .; j_call: TRBJ1-6; d_call: TRBD1; v_call: TRBV5-1; cdr3_nt: TGCGCCAGCAGCCCCACTACTCCGGGACAGAGATCCGGTAATTCACCCCTCCACTTT; cdr3_aa: CASSPTTPGQRSGNSPLHF
clone_size: .; j_call: TRBJ1-2; d_call: TRBD1; v_call: TRBV4-1; cdr3_nt: TGCGCCAGCAGCCCATCGTGGGTACAGGGGGATAGTAGGTATGGCTACACCTTC; cdr3_aa: CASSPSWVQGDSRYGYTF
clone_size: once; j_call: TRBJ1-1; d_call: .; v_call: TRBV10-2; cdr3_nt: TGCGCCAGCAGTTACGGGAACACTGAAGCTTTCTTT; cdr3_aa: CASSYGNTEAFF